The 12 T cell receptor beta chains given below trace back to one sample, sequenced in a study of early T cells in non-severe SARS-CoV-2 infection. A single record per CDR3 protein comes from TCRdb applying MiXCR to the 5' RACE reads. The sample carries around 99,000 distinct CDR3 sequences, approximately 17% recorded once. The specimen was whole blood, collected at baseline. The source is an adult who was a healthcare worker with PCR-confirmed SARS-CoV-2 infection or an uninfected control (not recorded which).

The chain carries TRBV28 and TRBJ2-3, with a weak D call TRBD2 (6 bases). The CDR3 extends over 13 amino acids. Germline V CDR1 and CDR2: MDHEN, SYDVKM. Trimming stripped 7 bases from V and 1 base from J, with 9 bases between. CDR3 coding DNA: TGTGCCAGCACTACGGGGGGCACAGATACGCAGTATTTT. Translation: CASTTGGTDTQYF.

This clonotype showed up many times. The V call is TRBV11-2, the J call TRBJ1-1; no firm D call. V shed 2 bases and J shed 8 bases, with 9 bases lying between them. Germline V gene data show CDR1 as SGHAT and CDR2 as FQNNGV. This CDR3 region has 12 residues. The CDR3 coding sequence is TGTGCCAGCAGCTTACCTGCGGAAGAAGCTTTCTTT. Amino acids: CASSLPAEEAFF.

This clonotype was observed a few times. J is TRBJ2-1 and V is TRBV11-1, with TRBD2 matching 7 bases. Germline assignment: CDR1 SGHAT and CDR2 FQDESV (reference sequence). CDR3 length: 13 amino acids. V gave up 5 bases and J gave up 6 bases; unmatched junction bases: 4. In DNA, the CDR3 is TGTGCCAGCAGCCCCCGACTAGCCAATGAGCAGTTCTTC. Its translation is CASSPRLANEQFF. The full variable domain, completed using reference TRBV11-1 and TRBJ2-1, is EAEVAQSPRYKITEKSQAVAFWCDPISGHATLYWYRQILGQGPELLVQFQDESVVDDSQLPKDRFSAERLKGVDSTLKIQPAELGDSAMYLCASSPRLANEQFFGPGTRLTVL.

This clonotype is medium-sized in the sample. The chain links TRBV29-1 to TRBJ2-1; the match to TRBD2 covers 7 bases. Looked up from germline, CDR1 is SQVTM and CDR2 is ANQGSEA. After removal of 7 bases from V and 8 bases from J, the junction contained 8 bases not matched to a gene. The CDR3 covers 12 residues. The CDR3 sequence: CSARGSGDEQFF. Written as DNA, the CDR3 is TGCAGCGCGCGGGGGTCTGGGGATGAGCAGTTCTTC.

CDR3 sequence reads: CASSRKGQGANTEAFF. The CDR3 DNA follows: TGTGCCAGCAGCCGGAAGGGGCAGGGGGCAAACACTGAAGCTTTCTTT. This chain joins TRBV7-9 and TRBJ1-1; 8 bases map to TRBD1. Germline lookup yields CDR1 SEHNR and CDR2 FQNEAQ (reference sequence). Trimming removed 5 bases from V and 2 bases from J; junction bases left unmatched: 10. The CDR3 covers 16 residues.

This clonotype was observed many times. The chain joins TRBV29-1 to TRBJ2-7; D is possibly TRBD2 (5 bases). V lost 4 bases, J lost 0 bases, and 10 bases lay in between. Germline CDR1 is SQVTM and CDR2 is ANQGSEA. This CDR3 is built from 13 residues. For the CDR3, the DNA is TGCAGCGTTGGCGGGCTAAGCTCCTACGAGCAGTACTTC. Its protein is CSVGGLSSYEQYF.

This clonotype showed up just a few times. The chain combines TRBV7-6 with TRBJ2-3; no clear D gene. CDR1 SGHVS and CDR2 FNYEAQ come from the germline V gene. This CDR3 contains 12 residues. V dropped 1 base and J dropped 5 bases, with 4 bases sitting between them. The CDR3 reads CASSLDRDTQYF. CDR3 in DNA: TGTGCCAGCAGCTTAGATAGAGATACGCAGTATTTT.

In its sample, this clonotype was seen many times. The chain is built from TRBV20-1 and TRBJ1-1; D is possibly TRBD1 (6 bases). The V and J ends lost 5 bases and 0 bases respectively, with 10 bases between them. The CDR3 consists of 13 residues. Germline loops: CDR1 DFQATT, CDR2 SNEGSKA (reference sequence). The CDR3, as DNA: TGCAGTGCTCAAAAGGGGGTGAACACTGAAGCTTTCTTT. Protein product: CSAQKGVNTEAFF.

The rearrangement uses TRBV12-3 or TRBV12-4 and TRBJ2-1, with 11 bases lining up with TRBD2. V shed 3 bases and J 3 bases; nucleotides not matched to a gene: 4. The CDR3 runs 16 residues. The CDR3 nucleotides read TGTGCCAGCAGTTTCGCACTAGCGGGAGTCTACAATGAGCAGTTCTTC. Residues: CASSFALAGVYNEQFF.

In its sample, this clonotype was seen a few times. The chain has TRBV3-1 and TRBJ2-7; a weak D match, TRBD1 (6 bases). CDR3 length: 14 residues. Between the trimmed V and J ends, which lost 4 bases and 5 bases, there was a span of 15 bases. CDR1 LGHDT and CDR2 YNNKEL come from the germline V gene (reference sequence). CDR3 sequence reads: CASSRGTGIHEQYF. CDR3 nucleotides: TGTGCCAGCAGCCGGGGTACAGGGATCCACGAGCAGTACTTC.

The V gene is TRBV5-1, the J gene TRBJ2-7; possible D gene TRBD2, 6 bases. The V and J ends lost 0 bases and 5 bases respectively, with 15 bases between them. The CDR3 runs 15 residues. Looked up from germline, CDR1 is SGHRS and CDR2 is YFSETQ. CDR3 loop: CASSLEIAELDEQYF. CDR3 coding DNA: TGCGCCAGCAGCTTGGAGATAGCGGAGCTAGACGAGCAGTACTTC. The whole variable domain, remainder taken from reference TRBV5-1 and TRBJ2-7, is KAGVTQTPRYLIKTRGQQVTLSCSPISGHRSVSWYQQTPGQGLQFLFEYFSETQRNKGNFPGRFSGRQFSNSRSEMNVSTLELGDSALYLCASSLEIAELDEQYFGPGTRLTVT.

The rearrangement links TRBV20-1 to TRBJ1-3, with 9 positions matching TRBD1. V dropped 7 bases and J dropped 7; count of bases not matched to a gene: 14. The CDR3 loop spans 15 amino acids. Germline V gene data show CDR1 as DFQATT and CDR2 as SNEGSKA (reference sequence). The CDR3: CSVFPRTGVGNTIYF. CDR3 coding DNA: TGCAGTGTTTTCCCCCGGACAGGGGTCGGCAACACCATATATTTT.